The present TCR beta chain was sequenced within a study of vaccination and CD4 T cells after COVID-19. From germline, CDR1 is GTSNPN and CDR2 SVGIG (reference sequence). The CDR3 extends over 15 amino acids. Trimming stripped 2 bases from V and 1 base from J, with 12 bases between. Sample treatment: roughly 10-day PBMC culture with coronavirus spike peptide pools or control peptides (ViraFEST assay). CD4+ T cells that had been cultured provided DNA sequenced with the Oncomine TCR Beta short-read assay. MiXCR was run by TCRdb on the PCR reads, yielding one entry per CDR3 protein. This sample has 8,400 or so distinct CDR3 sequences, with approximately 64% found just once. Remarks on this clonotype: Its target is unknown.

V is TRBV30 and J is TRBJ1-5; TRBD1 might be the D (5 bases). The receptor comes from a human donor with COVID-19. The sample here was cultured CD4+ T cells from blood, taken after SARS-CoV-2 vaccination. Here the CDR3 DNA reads TGTGCCTGGAGTCGGGGGAGTGGGAGCAATCAGCCCCAGCATTTT. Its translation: CAWSRGSGSNQPQHF.